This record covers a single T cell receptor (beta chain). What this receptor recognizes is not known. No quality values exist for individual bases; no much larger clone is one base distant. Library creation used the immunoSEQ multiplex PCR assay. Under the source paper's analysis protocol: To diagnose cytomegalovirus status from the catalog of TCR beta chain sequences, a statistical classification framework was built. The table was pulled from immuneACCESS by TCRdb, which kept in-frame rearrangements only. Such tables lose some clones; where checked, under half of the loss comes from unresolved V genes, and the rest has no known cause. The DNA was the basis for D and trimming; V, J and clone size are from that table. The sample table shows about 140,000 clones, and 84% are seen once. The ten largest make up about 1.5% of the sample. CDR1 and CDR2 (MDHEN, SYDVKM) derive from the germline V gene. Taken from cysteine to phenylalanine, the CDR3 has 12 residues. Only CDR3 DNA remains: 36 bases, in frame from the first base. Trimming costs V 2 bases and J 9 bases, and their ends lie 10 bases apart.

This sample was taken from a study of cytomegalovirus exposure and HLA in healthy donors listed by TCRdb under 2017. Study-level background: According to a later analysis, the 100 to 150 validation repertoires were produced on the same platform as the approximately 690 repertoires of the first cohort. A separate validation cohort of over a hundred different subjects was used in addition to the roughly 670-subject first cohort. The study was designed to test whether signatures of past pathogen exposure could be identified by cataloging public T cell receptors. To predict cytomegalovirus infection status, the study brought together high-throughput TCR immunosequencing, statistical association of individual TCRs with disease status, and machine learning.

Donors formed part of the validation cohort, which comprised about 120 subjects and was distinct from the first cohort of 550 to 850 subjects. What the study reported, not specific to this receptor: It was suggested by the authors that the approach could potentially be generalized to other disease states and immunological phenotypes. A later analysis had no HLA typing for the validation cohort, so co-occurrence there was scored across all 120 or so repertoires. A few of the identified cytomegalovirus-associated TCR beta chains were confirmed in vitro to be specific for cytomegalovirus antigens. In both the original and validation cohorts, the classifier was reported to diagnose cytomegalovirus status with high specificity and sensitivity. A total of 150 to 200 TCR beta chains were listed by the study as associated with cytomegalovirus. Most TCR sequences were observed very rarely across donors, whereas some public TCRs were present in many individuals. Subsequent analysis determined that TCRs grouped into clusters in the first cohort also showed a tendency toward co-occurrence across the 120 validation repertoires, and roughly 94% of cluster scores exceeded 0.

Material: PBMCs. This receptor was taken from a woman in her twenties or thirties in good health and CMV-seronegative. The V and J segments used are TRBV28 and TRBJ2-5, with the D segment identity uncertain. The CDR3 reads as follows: CASSLTHSAQYF. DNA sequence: TGTGCCAGCAGTTTAACCCATTCGGCCCAGTACTTC.